This T cell receptor beta chain was captured in a study of blood T cells in healthy people across ages. Study results and caveats: Naive CD4+ cells and diversity were both higher in long-lived donors than in aged donors.

As concerns this clonotype: Its antigen is not known.

Germline CDR1 and CDR2: SQVTM and ANQGSEA. This CDR3 spans 14 amino acids. Every donor contributed about 10 milliliters of peripheral blood by blood draw. Each sample yielded at least 7 million isolated PBMCs. The second PCR ran 7 to 11 cycles with a sample-barcoded 5' primer and J-beta primers. Every cDNA molecule carried a tag from a template-switch adaptor bearing 12 random nucleotides. TCRdb itself ran the 5' RACE reads through MiXCR, one entry per CDR3 protein. The sample includes under 950,000 distinct CDR3 sequences, about 24% seen only once; the top ten take 22%. The J gene is TRBJ2-7, the V gene TRBV29-1; D unresolved. The DNA end favors TRBJ2-5, so the J call may be wrong. The clonotype originates from a man between 65 and 85 years old in good health. What was sequenced was blood. CDR3 amino acids: CSVPDWTYRETQYF. The CDR3 DNA follows: TGCAGCGTCCCTGACTGGACGTACCGGGAGACCCAGTACTTC.